This section outlines one TCR beta chain sequence together with its context. Its antigen is not known. The data stem from a study of identifying expanded T cells in peripheral blood. Study-level points and caveats: About 1.2 clones differed between technical replicates, versus approximately 17 and 20 over time.

Profiled with immunoSEQ multiplex PCR; TCRdb holds only in-frame clones, not every one. The table records about 78,000 clones, approximately 84% of them present only once. The source of this sequence is a person between 18 and 75 years old in good health. The source material was blood.

The CDR3 loop is CAWNGGRTSTDTQYF. As DNA, the CDR3 is TGTGCCTGGAATGGTGGGCGGACTAGCACAGATACGCAGTATTTT. V is TRBV30 and J is TRBJ2-3; a weak D match, TRBD2 (5 bases). Germline V lookup: CDR1 GTSNPN, CDR2 SVGIG (reference sequence). The CDR3 covers 15 residues. V was trimmed by 4 bases and J by 0 bases, leaving 14 bases between them.